Following are 3 T cell receptor beta chains from one sample sequenced in a study of identical twins. MiXCR, applied by TCRdb to the 5' RACE reads, yields one record per CDR3 protein. This table holds more than 200,000 distinct CDR3 sequences, roughly 9.4% found once. Sequencing input: memory (CD45RO+) T cells sorted from blood. The receptors were sampled from a woman between 18 and 29 years old in good health.

The chain recombines TRBV5-5 with TRBJ2-3; 7 bases map to TRBD1. J lost 4 bases, V lost 2 bases, and 7 bases had no gene match. Germline V lookup: CDR1 SGHKS, CDR2 YYEKEE (reference sequence). The CDR3 runs 15 residues. For the CDR3, the DNA is TGTGCCAGCAGCTTACGCTGGCAGGGGGCAGATACGCAGTATTTT. Translated, it gives CASSLRWQGADTQYF.

This clonotype came up a few times. CDR3 nucleotide sequence: TGTGCCAGCAGCATCACAGGGGGGAGAGAGACCCAGTACTTC. It encodes CASSITGGRETQYF. The V gene is TRBV12-3 or TRBV12-4, the J gene TRBJ2-5; 8 bases fit TRBD1. The CDR3 runs to 14 residues. With V trimmed by 6 bases and J by 4 bases, 7 bases remained unmatched.

The chain combines TRBV5-5 with TRBJ2-7, with TRBD1 as a possible D gene (5 bases). From germline, CDR1 is SGHKS and CDR2 YYEKEE (reference sequence). The CDR3 contains 15 residues. The V end lost 4 bases, the J end lost 3 bases, and 17 bases lay between the germline ends. CDR3 nucleotides: TGTGCCAGCAGCCAGGGTGGCGATCGAATCTACGAGCAGTACTTC. Translated: CASSQGGDRIYEQYF.